This TCR beta chain was sequenced for a study of cytomegalovirus exposure and HLA in healthy donors. Concerning this clone: The antigen is undetermined.

Whole-study findings and limits: Under in vitro conditions, three CMV-associated chains were confirmed as specific for CMV antigens. Associated with cytomegalovirus, according to the listing, were 150 to 200 TCR beta chains.

TCRdb's table, derived via immunoSEQ multiplex PCR, lists solely in-frame clones and lacks some. The table shows about 200,000 clones, with over 65% occurring only once. Looked up from germline, CDR1 is MNHEY and CDR2 is SVGAGI. The CDR3 extends over 13 amino acids. V lost 7 bases and J lost 11, with 19 bases in between. The chain has TRBV6-5 and TRBJ2-3; D unclear. The sequenced sample consisted of PBMCs. This clonotype originated in a woman between 18 and 30 years old in good health and CMV-seronegative. In DNA form, the CDR3 reads TGTGCCAGCACCTTCTCACCGTCTGGGGTGCAGTATTTT. This translates into CASTFSPSGVQYF.